Following are 3 T cell receptor beta chains from one sample sequenced in a study of OX40 agonist ivuxolimab in advanced cancers. Library generation was performed with the immunoSEQ multiplex PCR assay. TCRdb re-hosts the immuneACCESS table, in-frame sequences only. Its copies lack some clones; in the studies checked, an unresolved V gene accounts for under half of them, and the cause for the rest is not known. The sample table contains about 69,000 clones; only one count was recorded for 91% of them. The top ten clones comprise about 0.3% of the sample. Sample: CD4+ or CD8+ T cells sorted from blood, taken in a trial of the OX40 agonist ivuxolimab. These receptors were taken from an adult with an advanced solid tumor such as melanoma, head and neck, liver or kidney cancer.

This clone was seen just once. The chain employs TRBV7-9 and TRBJ2-2; 11 bases agree with TRBD2. J was trimmed by 1 base and V by 5 bases; bases with no gene match: 3. The germline V gene encodes CDR1 SEHNR and CDR2 FQNEAQ (reference sequence). This CDR3 contains 16 residues. The CDR3 bases are TGTGCCAGCAGCCTAGGACTAGCGGGGAACACCGGGGAGCTGTTTTTT. Residues: CASSLGLAGNTGELFF.

V gene TRBV11-2 combines with J gene TRBJ2-7; 9 positions agree with TRBD2. The germline V gene encodes CDR1 SGHAT and CDR2 FQNNGV. The CDR3 length is 16 residues. With 1 base clipped from V and 3 bases from J, the junction kept 7 bases outside the gene matches. Here the CDR3 reads CASSLGATSGLYEQYF. The CDR3 nucleotides read TGTGCCAGCAGCTTAGGGGCTACTAGCGGGCTCTACGAGCAGTACTTC.

V gene TRBV6-5 combines with J gene TRBJ2-7; D uncertain. Germline V gene lookup returns CDR1 MNHEY and CDR2 SVGAGI. V lost 0 bases and J lost 4, with 10 bases in between. This CDR3 spans 14 amino acids. Here the CDR3 DNA reads TGTGCCAGCAGTTACTCGACGGATGTGTACGAGCAGTACTTC. Translating gives CASSYSTDVYEQYF.